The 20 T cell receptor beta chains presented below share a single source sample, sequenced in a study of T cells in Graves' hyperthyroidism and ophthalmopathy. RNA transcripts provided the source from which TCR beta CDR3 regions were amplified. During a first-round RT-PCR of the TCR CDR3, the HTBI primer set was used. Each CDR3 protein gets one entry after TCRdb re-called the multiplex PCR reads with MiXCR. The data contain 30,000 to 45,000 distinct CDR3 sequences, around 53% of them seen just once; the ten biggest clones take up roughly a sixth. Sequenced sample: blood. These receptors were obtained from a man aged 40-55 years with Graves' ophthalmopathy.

The CDR3: CASSSNRELFF. The CDR3, as DNA: TGTGCCAGCAGTTCAAACAGGGAGCTGTTTTTT. The V and J genes are TRBV12-3 or TRBV12-4 and TRBJ2-2; D gene uncertain. The CDR3 has 11 residues. V was pared by 4 bases and J by 9 bases, with 6 bases between.

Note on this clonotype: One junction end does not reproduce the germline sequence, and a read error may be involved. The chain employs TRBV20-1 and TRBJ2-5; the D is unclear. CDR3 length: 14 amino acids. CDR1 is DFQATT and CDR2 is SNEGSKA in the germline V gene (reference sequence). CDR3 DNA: TGCAGCGCTAGAGATCCAGTGTCTTTGGAGACCCAGTACTTC. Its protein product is CSARDPVSLETQYF.

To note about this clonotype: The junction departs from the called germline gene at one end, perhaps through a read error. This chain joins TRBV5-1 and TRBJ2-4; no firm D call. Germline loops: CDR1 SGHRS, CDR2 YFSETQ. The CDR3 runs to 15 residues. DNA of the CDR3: TGCGCCGGCAGTTTCTCGGACCTAGGCAAAAACATTCAGTACTTC. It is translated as CAGSFSDLGKNIQYF. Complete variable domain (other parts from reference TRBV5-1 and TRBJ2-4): KAGVTQTPRYLIKTRGQQVTLSCSPISGHRSVSWYQQTPGQGLQFLFEYFSETQRNKGNFPGRFSGRQFSNSRSEMNVSTLELGDSALYLCAGSFSDLGKNIQYFGAGTRLSVL.

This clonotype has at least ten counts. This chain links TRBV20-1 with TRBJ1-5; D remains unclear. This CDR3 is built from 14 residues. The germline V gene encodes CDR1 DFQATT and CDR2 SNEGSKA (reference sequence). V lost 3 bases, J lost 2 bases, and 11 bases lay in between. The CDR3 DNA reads TGCAGTGCTAGTGAAGTTCGTGGCAATCAGCCCCAGCATTTT. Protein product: CSASEVRGNQPQHF.

CDR3 region: CASSSGSSYEQFF. For the CDR3, the DNA is TGTGCCAGCAGCTCCGGGAGTAGCTATGAGCAGTTCTTC. The chain has TRBV5-6 and TRBJ2-1, with D maybe TRBD2 (6 bases). The CDR3 is made up of 13 amino acids. Germline V lookup: CDR1 SGHDT, CDR2 YYEEEE. Trimming took off 3 bases at V and 8 bases at J, with 12 bases between the two ends.

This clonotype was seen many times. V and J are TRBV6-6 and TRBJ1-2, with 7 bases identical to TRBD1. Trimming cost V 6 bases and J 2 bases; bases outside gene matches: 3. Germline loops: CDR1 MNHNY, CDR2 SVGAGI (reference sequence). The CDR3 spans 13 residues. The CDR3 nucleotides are TGTGCCAGCAGACTGGGACAGAACTATGGCTACACCTTC. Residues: CASRLGQNYGYTF.

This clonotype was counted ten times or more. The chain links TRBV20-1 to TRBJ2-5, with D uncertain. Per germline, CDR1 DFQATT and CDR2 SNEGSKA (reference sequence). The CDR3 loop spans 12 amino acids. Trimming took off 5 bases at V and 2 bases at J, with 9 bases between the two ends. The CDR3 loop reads CSAAFWQETQYF. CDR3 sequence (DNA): TGCAGTGCTGCCTTCTGGCAAGAGACCCAGTACTTC.

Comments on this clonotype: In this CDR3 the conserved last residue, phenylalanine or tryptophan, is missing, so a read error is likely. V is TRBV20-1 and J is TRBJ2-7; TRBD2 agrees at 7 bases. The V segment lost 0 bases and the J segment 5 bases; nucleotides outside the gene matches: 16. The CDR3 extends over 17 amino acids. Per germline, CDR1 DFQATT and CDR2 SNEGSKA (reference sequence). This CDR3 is CSARDDLASGMPNEQYI. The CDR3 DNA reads TGCAGTGCTAGAGATGATTTGGCCAGCGGGATGCCCAACGAGCAGTACATC.

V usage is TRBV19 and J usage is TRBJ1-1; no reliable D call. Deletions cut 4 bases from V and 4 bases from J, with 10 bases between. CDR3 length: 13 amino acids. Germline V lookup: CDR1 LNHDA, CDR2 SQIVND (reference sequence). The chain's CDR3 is CASSTGDGTEAFF. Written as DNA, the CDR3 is TGTGCCAGTAGTACGGGAGACGGCACTGAAGCTTTCTTT.

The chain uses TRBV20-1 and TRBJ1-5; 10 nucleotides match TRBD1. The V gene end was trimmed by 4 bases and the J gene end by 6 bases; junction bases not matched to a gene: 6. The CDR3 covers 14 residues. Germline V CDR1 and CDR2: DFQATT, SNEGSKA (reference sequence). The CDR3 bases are TGCAGTGCTACCGGGACAGGGGTCGGTCAGCCCCAGCATTTT. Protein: CSATGTGVGQPQHF.

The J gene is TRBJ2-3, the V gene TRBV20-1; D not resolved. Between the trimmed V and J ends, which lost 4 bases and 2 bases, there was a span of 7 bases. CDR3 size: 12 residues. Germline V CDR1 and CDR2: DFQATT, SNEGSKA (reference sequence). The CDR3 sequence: CSATQPTDTQYF. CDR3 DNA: TGCAGTGCTACCCAGCCCACAGATACGCAGTATTTT.

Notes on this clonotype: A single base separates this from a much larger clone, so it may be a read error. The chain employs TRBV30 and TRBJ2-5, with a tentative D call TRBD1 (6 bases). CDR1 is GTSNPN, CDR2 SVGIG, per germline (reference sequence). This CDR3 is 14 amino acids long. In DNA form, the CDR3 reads TGTGCCTGGAGCCAGACAGGCCTCCAAGAGACCCAGCACTTC. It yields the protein CAWSQTGLQETQHF.

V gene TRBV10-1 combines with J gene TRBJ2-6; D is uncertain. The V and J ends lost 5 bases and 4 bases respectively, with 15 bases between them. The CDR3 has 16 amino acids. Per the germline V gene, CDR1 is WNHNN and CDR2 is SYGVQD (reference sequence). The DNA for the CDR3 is TGCGCCAGCAGTAAAAAAACGGTCTCAGGGGCCAACGTCCTGACTTTC. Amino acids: CASSKKTVSGANVLTF.

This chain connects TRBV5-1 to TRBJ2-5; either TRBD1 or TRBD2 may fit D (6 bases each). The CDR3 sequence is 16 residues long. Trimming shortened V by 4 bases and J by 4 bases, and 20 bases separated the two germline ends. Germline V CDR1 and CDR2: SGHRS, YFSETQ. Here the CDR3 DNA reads TGCGCCAGCAGCGGGGGGCCGGGGGATATCGGAGAGACCCAGTACTTC. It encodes CASSGGPGDIGETQYF.

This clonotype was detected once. The CDR3 protein is CASSEVSGGQYF. Here the CDR3 DNA reads TGTGCCAGCAGTGAAGTGTCGGGGGGGCAGTACTTC. V is TRBV2 and J is TRBJ2-7; TRBD2 aligns across 7 bases. V was pared by 1 base and J by 9 bases, with 3 bases of the junction left unmatched. The V gene's germline CDR1 is SNHLY and CDR2 FYNNEI. The CDR3 runs to 12 residues.

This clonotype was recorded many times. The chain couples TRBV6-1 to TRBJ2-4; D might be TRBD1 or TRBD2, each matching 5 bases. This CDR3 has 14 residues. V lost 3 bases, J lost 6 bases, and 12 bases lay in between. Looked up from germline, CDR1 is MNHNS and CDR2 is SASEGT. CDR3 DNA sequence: TGTGCCAGCAGTGATGGGGGAGTGGGAAACATTCAGTACTTC. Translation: CASSDGGVGNIQYF.

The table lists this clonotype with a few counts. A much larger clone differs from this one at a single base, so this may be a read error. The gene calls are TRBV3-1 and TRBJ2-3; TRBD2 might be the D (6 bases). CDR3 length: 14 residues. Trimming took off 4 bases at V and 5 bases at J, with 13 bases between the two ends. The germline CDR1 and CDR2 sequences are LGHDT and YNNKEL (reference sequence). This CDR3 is CASSPGDGGDTQYF. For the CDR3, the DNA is TGTGCCAGCAGCCCCGGCGACGGGGGAGATACGCAGTATTTT.

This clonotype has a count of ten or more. The CDR3 protein is CASSLPTTGELFF. CDR3 sequence (DNA): TGTGCCAGCAGCTTACCCACCACCGGGGAGCTGTTTTTT. The chain uses TRBV7-9 and TRBJ2-2; D is unresolved. CDR1 and CDR2 from the germline V gene are SEHNR and FQNEAQ (reference sequence). The CDR3 is made up of 13 amino acids. V dropped 2 bases and J dropped 4 bases, with 5 bases sitting between them.

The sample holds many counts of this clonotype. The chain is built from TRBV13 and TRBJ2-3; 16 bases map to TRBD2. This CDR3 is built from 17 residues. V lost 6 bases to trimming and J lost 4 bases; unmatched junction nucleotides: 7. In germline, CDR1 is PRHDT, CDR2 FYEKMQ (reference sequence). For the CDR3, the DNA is TGTGCCAGCAGTTCCCCTGGGACTAGCGGGGGGGCAGATACGCAGTATTTT. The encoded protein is CASSSPGTSGGADTQYF. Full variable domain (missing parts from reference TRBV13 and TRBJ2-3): AAGVIQSPRHLIKEKRETATLKCYPIPRHDTVYWYQQGPGQDPQFLISFYEKMQSDKGSIPDRFSAQQFSDYHSELNMSSLELGDSALYFCASSSPGTSGGADTQYFGPGTRLTVL.

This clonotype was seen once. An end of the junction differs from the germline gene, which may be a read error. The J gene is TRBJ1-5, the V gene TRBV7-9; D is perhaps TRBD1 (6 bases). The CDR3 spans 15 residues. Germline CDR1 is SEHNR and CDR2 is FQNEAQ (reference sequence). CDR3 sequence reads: CVSSQDLQGRQPQHF. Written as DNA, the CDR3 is TGTGTCAGCAGCCAAGACCTACAGGGTCGACAGCCCCAGCATTTT.